These 6 T cell receptor beta chains originate from one sample sequenced in a study of blood T cell repertoires in COVID-19 (dated by TCRdb to 2020 to 2022). Libraries were built with the immunoSEQ multiplex PCR assay. The table was pulled from immuneACCESS by TCRdb, which kept in-frame rearrangements only. Such tables lose some clones; where checked, under half of the loss comes from unresolved V genes, and the rest has no known cause. The sample table shows 200,000 to 250,000 clones, and 70% to 90% are seen once. The ten largest clones represent about 10% of the sample. Sequencing used PBMCs or T cells enriched from blood (not recorded which). All receptors come from a man younger than 45 who had recovered from COVID-19.

The chain uses TRBV7-3 and TRBJ1-2, with unresolved D. CDR1 and CDR2 (germline): SGHTA, FQGTGA. The CDR3 length is 13 residues. V shed 2 bases and J shed 2 bases, with 6 bases lying between them. The CDR3 sequence: CASSLVANYGYTF. CDR3 nucleotides: TGTGCCAGCAGCTTAGTAGCAAACTATGGCTACACCTTC. The full variable domain, its missing parts supplied by reference TRBV7-3 and TRBJ1-2, is GAGVSQTPSNKVTEKGKYVELRCDPISGHTALYWYRQSLGQGPEFLIYFQGTGAADDSGLPNDRFFAVRPEGSVSTLKIQRTERGDSAVYLCASSLVANYGYTFGSGTRLTVV.

The chain carries TRBV14 and TRBJ2-6, with a possible D match to TRBD1 (5 bases). Per germline, CDR1 SGHDN and CDR2 FVKESK. This CDR3 has 17 amino acids. Between the trimmed V and J ends, which lost 3 bases and 0 bases, there was a span of 12 bases. The CDR3 here is CASSQDILSSGANVLTF. The CDR3 DNA reads as TGTGCCAGCAGCCAGGACATCCTTAGCTCTGGGGCCAACGTCCTGACTTTC. The entire variable domain, with the rest obtained from reference TRBV14 and TRBJ2-6, is as follows: EAGVTQFPSHSVIEKGQTVTLRCDPISGHDNLYWYRRVMGKEIKFLLHFVKESKQDESGMPNNRFLAERTGGTYSTLKVQPAELEDSGVYFCASSQDILSSGANVLTFGAGSRLTVL.

The rearrangement uses TRBV4-2 and TRBJ2-1; the match to TRBD1 covers 11 bases. The trim removed 1 base at V and 6 bases at J, leaving 8 bases unmatched. The CDR3 is made up of 17 amino acids. Germline V gene sequence: CDR1 LGHNA, CDR2 YNFKEQ. CDR3 region: CASSQGTVGTGGNEQFF. The CDR3 DNA sequence: TGTGCCAGCAGCCAAGGAACCGTCGGGACAGGGGGCAATGAGCAGTTCTTC.

The chain links TRBV19 to TRBJ2-2; possible D gene TRBD2, 5 bases. Per germline, CDR1 LNHDA and CDR2 SQIVND (reference sequence). The CDR3 length is 13 residues. V was cut by 8 bases and J by 2 bases, with 9 bases left in between. DNA of the CDR3: TGTGCCAGTCCGGACTCAAACACCGGGGAGCTGTTTTTT. Translated, it gives CASPDSNTGELFF.

CDR3 sequence: CASSSINTDTQYF. DNA of the CDR3: TGCGCCAGCAGCTCTATCAACACAGATACGCAGTATTTT. This rearrangement joins TRBV4-3 to TRBJ2-3; D ambiguous. CDR3 length: 13 amino acids. Germline values: CDR1 LGHNA, CDR2 YSLEER. The V end was cut by 5 bases, the J end by 2 bases, with 8 bases between.

This clone was picked up one time. The J gene is TRBJ1-5, the V gene TRBV29-1; D call uncertain. Germline V gene data show CDR1 as SQVTM and CDR2 as ANQGSEA. Trimming removed 6 bases at V and 3 bases at J, with 9 bases between. This CDR3 spans 12 amino acids. CDR3: CSVGVLNQPQHF. As DNA, the CDR3 is TGCAGCGTCGGGGTTCTCAATCAGCCCCAGCATTTT.